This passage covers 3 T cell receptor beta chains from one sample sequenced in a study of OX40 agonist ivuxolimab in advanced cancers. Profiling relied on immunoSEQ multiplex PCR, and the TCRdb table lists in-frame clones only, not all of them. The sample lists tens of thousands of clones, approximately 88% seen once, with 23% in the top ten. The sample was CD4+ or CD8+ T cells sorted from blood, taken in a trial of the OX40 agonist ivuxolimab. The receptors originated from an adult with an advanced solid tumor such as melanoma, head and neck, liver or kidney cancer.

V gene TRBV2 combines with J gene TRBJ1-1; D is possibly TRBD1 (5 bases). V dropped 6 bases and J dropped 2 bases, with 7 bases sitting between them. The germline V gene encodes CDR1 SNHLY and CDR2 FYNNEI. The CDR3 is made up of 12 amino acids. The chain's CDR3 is CASSDSNTEAFF. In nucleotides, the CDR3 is TGTGCCAGCAGCGACAGCAACACTGAAGCTTTCTTT.

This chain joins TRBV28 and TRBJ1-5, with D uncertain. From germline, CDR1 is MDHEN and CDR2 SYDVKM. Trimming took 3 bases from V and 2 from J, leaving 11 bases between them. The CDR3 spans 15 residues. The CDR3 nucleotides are TGTGCCAGCAGTTTGGCCAACTGGGGCAATCAGCCCCAGCATTTT. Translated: CASSLANWGNQPQHF.

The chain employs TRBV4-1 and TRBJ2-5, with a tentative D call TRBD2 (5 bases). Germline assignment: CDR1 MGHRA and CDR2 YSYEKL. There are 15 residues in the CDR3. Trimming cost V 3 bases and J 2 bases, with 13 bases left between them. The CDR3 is CASSHGEAVQETQYF. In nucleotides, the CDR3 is TGCGCCAGCAGCCATGGGGAAGCGGTTCAAGAGACCCAGTACTTC.